The 28 T cell receptor beta chains below were found in one sample sequenced in a study of T cell changes during pregnancy in multiple sclerosis. Produced via immunoSEQ multiplex PCR; TCRdb's table is partial and in-frame only. The sample holds some 43,000 clones, 75% to 90% seen once. The material sequenced was peripheral blood, taken in the first trimester of pregnancy. The origin of the receptors is a female donor in good health, enrolled as a control in a pregnancy study.

The rearrangement links TRBV2 to TRBJ2-3; 9 nucleotides agree with TRBD2. Per germline, CDR1 SNHLY and CDR2 FYNNEI. The CDR3 contains 15 residues. V was pared by 3 bases and J by 4 bases, with 5 bases of the junction left unmatched. CDR3 DNA sequence: TGTGCCAGCAGTGACGGCCTAGCGGGACCAGATACGCAGTATTTT. Translated: CASSDGLAGPDTQYF.

In its sample, this clone is medium-sized. The chain links TRBV2 to TRBJ1-1; 8 bases agree with TRBD1. V trimming: 6 bases; J trimming: 0 bases; junction bases outside the gene matches: 9. The CDR3 extends over 16 amino acids. CDR1 is SNHLY, CDR2 FYNNEI, per germline. The CDR3 loop is CASRPGTGPMNTEAFF. The DNA of the CDR3 is TGTGCCAGCAGACCGGGGACAGGCCCCATGAACACTGAAGCTTTCTTT. Full variable domain (outside the CDR3, taken from reference TRBV2 and TRBJ1-1): EPEVTQTPSHQVTQMGQEVILRCVPISNHLYFYWYRQILGQKVEFLVSFYNNEISEKSEIFDDQFSVERPDGSNFTLKIRSTKLEDSAMYFCASRPGTGPMNTEAFFGQGTRLTVV.

With regard to this clone: The junction and the germline gene differ at one end; a read error may be behind it. The rearrangement joins TRBV18 to TRBJ2-7; 10 nucleotides line up with TRBD2. Per the germline V gene, CDR1 is KGHSH and CDR2 is LQKENI. This CDR3 has 17 amino acids. DNA of the CDR3: TGTGCCAGCTCACCACCGGCATTTAGCGGGAGGTCCTACGGGCAGTACTTC. Translating it yields CASSPPAFSGRSYGQYF.

This rearrangement joins TRBV5-1 to TRBJ1-4; 7 nucleotides align to TRBD1. The trim removed 0 bases at V and 5 bases at J, leaving 4 bases unmatched. The germline CDR1 and CDR2 sequences are SGHRS and YFSETQ. This CDR3 spans 15 amino acids. DNA of the CDR3: TGCGCCAGCAGCTTGGGTACAGGGGCAAATGAAAAACTGTTTTTT. It yields the protein CASSLGTGANEKLFF. The whole variable domain, remainder taken from reference TRBV5-1 and TRBJ1-4, is KAGVTQTPRYLIKTRGQQVTLSCSPISGHRSVSWYQQTPGQGLQFLFEYFSETQRNKGNFPGRFSGRQFSNSRSEMNVSTLELGDSALYLCASSLGTGANEKLFFGSGTQLSVL.

This clone was observed a handful of times. The V call is TRBV4-2, the J call TRBJ1-1; no clear D. This CDR3 contains 14 residues. V dropped 0 bases and J dropped 4 bases, with 9 bases sitting between them. The germline V gene encodes CDR1 LGHNA and CDR2 YNFKEQ. CDR3 in amino acids: CASSQDLRVTEAFF. CDR3 sequence (DNA): TGTGCCAGCAGCCAAGATTTACGGGTCACTGAAGCTTTCTTT.

The genes are TRBV29-1 and TRBJ2-3; 7 bases agree with TRBD1. The germline CDR1 and CDR2 sequences are SQVTM and ANQGSEA. The CDR3 is 15 amino acids. V dropped 1 base and J dropped 2; count of bases not matched to a gene: 6. The DNA of the CDR3 is TGCAGCGTTGAAGGGACAGGCCGATACACAGATACGCAGTATTTT. Amino acids: CSVEGTGRYTDTQYF.

This chain uses TRBV7-9 with TRBJ1-2, with 8 bases matching TRBD1. The CDR3 runs 12 residues. The trim removed 5 bases at V and 6 bases at J, leaving 2 bases unmatched. Germline-derived CDR1 and CDR2 are SEHNR and FQNEAQ (reference sequence). The CDR3 sequence: CASSPTGDGYTF. The CDR3 DNA reads as TGTGCCAGCAGCCCGACAGGGGATGGCTACACCTTC.

The gene calls are TRBV27 and TRBJ2-7, with TRBD2 identical over 7 bases. CDR1 is MNHEY and CDR2 is SMNVEV in the germline V gene (reference sequence). V was pared by 7 bases and J by 2 bases, with 8 bases of the junction left unmatched. There are 14 residues in the CDR3. CDR3 DNA: TGTGCCAGCACCCTAGCGGCAACTCCCTACGAGCAGTACTTC. Protein sequence: CASTLAATPYEQYF.

The V and J genes are TRBV23-1 and TRBJ1-1; D call uncertain. TRBV23-1 is an ORF, and what it does is uncertain. This CDR3 has 15 residues. Trimming stripped 0 bases from V and 1 base from J, with 9 bases between. The CDR3 coding sequence is TGCGCCAGCAGTCAATCCCGCCCCGGGAACACTGAAGCTTTCTTT. Protein: CASSQSRPGNTEAFF.

This clone was counted once. V gene TRBV7-2 combines with J gene TRBJ2-1, with D maybe TRBD2 (5 bases). CDR1 and CDR2 from the germline V gene are SGHTA and FQGNSA. The V and J ends lost 3 bases and 5 bases respectively, with 14 bases between them. The CDR3 sequence is 15 residues long. The CDR3 protein is CASSFGLNTNNEQFF. The CDR3 DNA reads as TGTGCCAGCAGCTTTGGACTCAATACTAACAATGAGCAGTTCTTC.

CDR3 protein: CASRQDRVGGQYF. In nucleotides, the CDR3 is TGTGCCAGCAGACAGGACAGGGTTGGTGGGCAGTACTTC. This chain joins TRBV28 and TRBJ2-7, with TRBD1 matching over 8 bases. Germline loops: CDR1 MDHEN, CDR2 SYDVKM. V was pared by 6 bases and J by 9 bases, with 10 bases of the junction left unmatched. The CDR3 runs to 13 residues.

The chain joins TRBV7-2 to TRBJ1-1; TRBD1 is a possible D gene (6 bases). Germline V gene sequence: CDR1 SGHTA, CDR2 FQGNSA. V was trimmed by 5 bases and J by 6 bases, leaving 22 bases between them. This CDR3 comprises 16 residues. The CDR3 loop is CASSLFGQGSGSEAFF. CDR3 nucleotide sequence: TGTGCCAGCAGCCTCTTCGGGCAGGGGAGCGGATCTGAAGCTTTCTTT.

The chain joins TRBV27 to TRBJ2-7, with TRBD2 matching over 8 bases. The CDR3 length is 15 residues. V shed 6 bases and J 3 bases; nucleotides not matched to a gene: 10. Germline values: CDR1 MNHEY, CDR2 SMNVEV (reference sequence). CDR3 amino acids: CASRIYSGMLYEQYF. The DNA for the CDR3 is TGTGCCAGCAGGATTTATAGCGGGATGCTCTACGAGCAGTACTTC.

This clone occurred once. The chain uses TRBV4-1 and TRBJ2-1; TRBD2 might be the D (5 bases). The CDR3 length is 16 residues. Trimming cost V 4 bases and J 0 bases, with 13 bases left between them. CDR1 is MGHRA and CDR2 is YSYEKL in the germline V gene. The CDR3 DNA sequence: TGCGCCAGCAGCCCATATACTGGGAGCTCCTACAATGAGCAGTTCTTC. Translating it yields CASSPYTGSSYNEQFF.

The CDR3 DNA sequence: TGTGCCAGCGGCCCTGGACTAGGGGCCGGGGAGCTGTTTTTT. Translating gives CASGPGLGAGELFF. V is TRBV11-2 and J is TRBJ2-2; 7 nucleotides align to TRBD2. J was trimmed by 6 bases and V by 8 bases; bases with no gene match: 9. CDR3 length equals 14 residues. The germline V gene has CDR1 SGHAT and CDR2 FQNNGV.

V is TRBV9 and J is TRBJ2-3; D unclear. This CDR3 region has 15 residues. Between the trimmed V and J ends, which lost 0 bases and 2 bases, there was a span of 10 bases. The germline gives CDR1 SGDLS, CDR2 YYNGEE. The CDR3 DNA is TGTGCCAGCAGCGTAGCCTGGCGGCCCACAGATACGCAGTATTTT. Translating it yields CASSVAWRPTDTQYF.

This clone showed up just once. This chain uses TRBV28 with TRBJ1-1, with D perhaps TRBD1 (5 bases). V was trimmed by 5 bases and J by 2 bases, leaving 15 bases between them. This CDR3 spans 15 amino acids. The germline CDR1 and CDR2 sequences are MDHEN and SYDVKM. CDR3 protein: CASSPGGTQNTEAFF. The CDR3 DNA follows: TGTGCCAGCAGTCCGGGGGGTACGCAAAACACTGAAGCTTTCTTT.

The CDR3 here is CAWSVGSNQPQHF. The DNA for the CDR3 is TGTGCCTGGAGTGTGGGCAGCAATCAGCCCCAGCATTTT. This chain uses TRBV30 with TRBJ1-5; D ambiguous. This CDR3 comprises 13 residues. Germline loops: CDR1 GTSNPN, CDR2 SVGIG (reference sequence). With 0 bases removed from V and 1 base from J, the gap between germline ends came to 4 bases.

The V call is TRBV18, the J call TRBJ2-7; no definite D call. Per germline, CDR1 KGHSH and CDR2 LQKENI. The V end lost 2 bases, the J end lost 5 bases, and 7 bases lay between the germline ends. The CDR3 is 12 residues long. The CDR3 nucleotides read TGTGCCAGCTCACCATCAATCCACGAGCAGTACTTC. Translating gives CASSPSIHEQYF.

The rearrangement uses TRBV6-1 and TRBJ1-5; D gene unclear. This CDR3 has 13 residues. Germline V gene data show CDR1 as MNHNS and CDR2 as SASEGT. V lost 5 bases, J lost 1 base, and 6 bases lay in between. The CDR3 loop reads CASSTESNQPQHF. CDR3 DNA sequence: TGTGCCAGCAGTACAGAAAGCAATCAGCCCCAGCATTTT.

The rearrangement joins TRBV9 to TRBJ2-3; maybe TRBD2 (6 bases). Between the trimmed V and J ends, which lost 1 base and 2 bases, there was a span of 11 bases. CDR1 is SGDLS, CDR2 YYNGEE, per germline. CDR3 length equals 15 residues. This CDR3 reads CASSVTGVFTDTQYF. The CDR3 nucleotides are TGTGCCAGCAGCGTAACGGGAGTCTTCACAGATACGCAGTATTTT.

This chain links TRBV27 with TRBJ1-2, with 9 bases identical to TRBD1. CDR1 is MNHEY, CDR2 SMNVEV, per germline (reference sequence). V was clipped by 3 bases and J by 0 bases; unmatched bases: 5. This CDR3 is built from 16 residues. For the CDR3, the DNA is TGTGCCAGCAGTTTCGGGACAGGGTTGGCTAACTATGGCTACACCTTC. Its translation is CASSFGTGLANYGYTF.

The chain uses TRBV13 and TRBJ2-3; TRBD2 matches 7 bases. V shed 4 bases and J 1 base; nucleotides not matched to a gene: 8. This CDR3 contains 16 residues. Germline V gene sequence: CDR1 PRHDT, CDR2 FYEKMQ (reference sequence). The CDR3 region is CASSSTAGSGTDTQYF. The CDR3 nucleotides read TGTGCCAGCAGCTCGACAGCGGGAAGTGGCACAGATACGCAGTATTTT. The whole variable domain, filled in from reference TRBV13 and TRBJ2-3, reads AAGVIQSPRHLIKEKRETATLKCYPIPRHDTVYWYQQGPGQDPQFLISFYEKMQSDKGSIPDRFSAQQFSDYHSELNMSSLELGDSALYFCASSSTAGSGTDTQYFGPGTRLTVL.

This clone has a handful of counts. The rearrangement links TRBV6-5 to TRBJ1-1; D might be TRBD1 (6 bases). Germline-derived CDR1 and CDR2 are MNHEY and SVGAGI. The V end was cut by 6 bases, the J end by 2 bases, with 10 bases between. This CDR3 spans 13 amino acids. CDR3 protein: CASRRQDNTEAFF. Written as DNA, the CDR3 is TGTGCCAGCAGGCGACAGGATAACACTGAAGCTTTCTTT.

V usage is TRBV28 and J usage is TRBJ1-1, with 7 bases lining up with TRBD1. Germline-derived CDR1 and CDR2 are MDHEN and SYDVKM. The J segment lost 4 bases and the V segment lost 2 bases, leaving 7 bases of the junction unmatched. This CDR3 comprises 15 residues. In DNA, the CDR3 is TGTGCCAGCAGTTTAGGGACAGCAAGTGGCACTGAAGCTTTCTTT. Protein: CASSLGTASGTEAFF.

Notes on this clone: Relative to the germline gene, one junction end is altered; a read error may explain this. V and J are TRBV7-7 and TRBJ2-3; D remains unclear. Germline CDR1 and CDR2: SSHAT and FNYEAQ (reference sequence). The CDR3 runs 12 residues. CDR3 nucleotides: TGTGCTAGCAGCCCTATTACAGATACGCAGTATTTT. Translated, it gives CASSPITDTQYF.

The chain has TRBV13 and TRBJ2-1; 10 positions agree with TRBD2. The CDR3 consists of 16 residues. J gave up 6 bases and V 0 bases, and 5 bases lay outside the gene matches. Germline-derived CDR1 and CDR2 are PRHDT and FYEKMQ (reference sequence). This CDR3 reads CASSLGLAGVLNEQFF. The CDR3 region has the DNA TGTGCCAGCAGCTTAGGTCTAGCGGGGGTCCTCAATGAGCAGTTCTTC.

V is TRBV5-4 and J is TRBJ1-6; TRBD1 is a possible D gene (5 bases). Germline CDR1 is SGHNT and CDR2 is YYREEE (reference sequence). This CDR3 contains 17 residues. Trimming pared 1 base from V and 9 bases from J, leaving 20 bases between. The CDR3 spells CASSLSNGGGISSPLHF. In DNA, the CDR3 is TGTGCCAGCAGCTTGAGTAACGGGGGAGGTATAAGTTCACCCCTCCACTTT.